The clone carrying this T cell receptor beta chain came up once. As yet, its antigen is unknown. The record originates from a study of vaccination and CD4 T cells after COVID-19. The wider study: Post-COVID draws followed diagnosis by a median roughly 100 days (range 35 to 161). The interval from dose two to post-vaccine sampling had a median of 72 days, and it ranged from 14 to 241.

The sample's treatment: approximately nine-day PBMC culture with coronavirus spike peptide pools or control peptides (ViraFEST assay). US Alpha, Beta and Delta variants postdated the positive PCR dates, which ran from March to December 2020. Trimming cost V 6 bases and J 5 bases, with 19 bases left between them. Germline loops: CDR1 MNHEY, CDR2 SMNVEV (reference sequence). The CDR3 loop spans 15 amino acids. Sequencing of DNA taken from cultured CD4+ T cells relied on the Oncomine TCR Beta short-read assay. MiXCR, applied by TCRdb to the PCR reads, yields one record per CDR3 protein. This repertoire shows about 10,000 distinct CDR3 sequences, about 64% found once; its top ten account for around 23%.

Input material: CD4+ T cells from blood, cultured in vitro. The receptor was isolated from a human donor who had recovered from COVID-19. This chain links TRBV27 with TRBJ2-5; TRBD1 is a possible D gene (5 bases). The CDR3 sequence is CASREAGSLGETQYF. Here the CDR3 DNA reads TGTGCCAGCAGGGAAGCAGGGTCGTTGGGGGAGACCCAGTACTTC.